Below are 15 T cell receptor beta chains sequenced from a single sample in a study of regulatory T cells in long-lasting Graves disease. The TCR beta library used iRepertoire HTBI primers with Arm-PCR amplification of CDR3. Each CDR3 protein gets one entry after TCRdb re-called the multiplex PCR reads with MiXCR. This sample yields almost 450,000 distinct CDR3 sequences, of which about 17% are seen a single time; about 11% belongs to the top ten. Regarding time point: newly diagnosed GD, antithyroid drugs for less than 3 months. Making the TCR library involved RNA that had been extracted from PBMCs. These data also formed part of another study, on T cells in Graves' hyperthyroidism and ophthalmopathy.

The material was peripheral blood mononuclear cells (PBMCs), obtained at new diagnosis, from a patient treated with antithyroid drugs. The receptor source for this set is a woman in her 30s with Graves disease.

This clonotype has a single count. One base away lies a much larger clone, so this may be a sequencing read error. V and J are TRBV13 and TRBJ2-7; perhaps D is TRBD1 or TRBD2 (5 bases each). The germline V gene encodes CDR1 PRHDT and CDR2 FYEKMQ (reference sequence). The CDR3 length is 15 residues. CDR3 in amino acids: CASSSTPGRFIELYF. CDR3 coding DNA: TGTGCCAGCAGCTCTACACCGGGACGGTTCATTGAGCTGTACTTC.

The table lists this clonotype with many counts. The chain couples TRBV20-1 to TRBJ2-2; 7 bases fit TRBD2. Germline CDR1 and CDR2: DFQATT and SNEGSKA (reference sequence). Trimming removed 2 bases from V and 2 bases from J; junction bases left unmatched: 14. The CDR3 sequence is 18 residues long. CDR3 in DNA: TGCAGTGCTAGATCGCTCGGGGGGAATAGCGGAAACACCGGGGAGCTGTTTTTT. Its translation is CSARSLGGNSGNTGELFF.

This clonotype was counted ten times or more. The rearrangement links TRBV7-9 to TRBJ2-2, with 8 positions matching TRBD2. CDR3 length: 16 amino acids. CDR1 is SEHNR, CDR2 FQNEAQ, per germline (reference sequence). The trim removed 5 bases at V and 0 bases at J, leaving 5 bases unmatched. Here the CDR3 reads CASSAELAANTGELFF. Written as DNA, the CDR3 is TGTGCCAGCAGCGCCGAACTAGCGGCGAACACCGGGGAGCTGTTTTTT.

This clonotype was found many times. The rearrangement joins TRBV7-8 to TRBJ2-1; D gene ambiguous. The CDR3 sequence is 14 residues long. The germline V and J ends were trimmed by 8 bases and 9 bases, with 20 bases remaining between them. CDR1 and CDR2 (germline): SGHVS, FQNEAQ. The CDR3 nucleotides are TGTGCCAGCGGACCCAAAACGTTGGGGTTTGAGCAGTTCTTC. This sequence encodes CASGPKTLGFEQFF.

In this sample, this clonotype turned up many times. The genes are TRBV12-3 or TRBV12-4 and TRBJ2-1; 11 bases are a match to TRBD2. The CDR3 length is 15 residues. The V and J ends lost 6 bases and 9 bases, in that order; junction bases with no gene match: 10. CDR3 region: CASSPGTSGDGEQFF. The CDR3 bases are TGTGCCAGCAGCCCAGGGACTAGCGGAGACGGTGAGCAGTTCTTC.

In its sample, this clonotype was seen many times. This chain uses TRBV10-3 with TRBJ2-5; D ambiguous. V gave up 3 bases and J gave up 2 bases, with 13 bases separating them. The CDR3 is 15 amino acids. Looked up from germline, CDR1 is ENHRY and CDR2 is SYGVKD. The CDR3 loop is CAISDQSRQQETQYF. CDR3 sequence (DNA): TGTGCCATCAGTGATCAGTCCAGGCAACAAGAGACCCAGTACTTC.

There are a few counts of this clonotype. A much larger clone is a single base away; this may be a read error. V usage is TRBV28 and J usage is TRBJ2-5; no clear D gene. This CDR3 contains 16 residues. CDR1 MDHEN and CDR2 SYDVKM come from the germline V gene. V was pared by 2 bases and J by 3 bases, with 16 bases between. In DNA form, the CDR3 reads TGTGCCAGCAGTTTAGAAACCAGCCTACCTGAAGAGACCCAGTACTTC. This gives the protein CASSLETSLPEETQYF.

This clonotype was counted ten times or more. The chain recombines TRBV28 with TRBJ1-2; D possibly corresponds to TRBD1 (5 bases). Trimming took off 6 bases at V and 4 bases at J, with 15 bases between the two ends. CDR3 length equals 14 residues. The germline CDR1 and CDR2 sequences are MDHEN and SYDVKM. Written as DNA, the CDR3 is TGTGCCAGCAGACCGGGACCGATAATCTATGGCTACACCTTC. It encodes CASRPGPIIYGYTF.

A word on this clonotype: A much larger clone differs by one base, so this may be a read error. J is TRBJ1-1 and V is TRBV9, with D tentatively TRBD1 (5 bases). The CDR3 extends over 17 amino acids. V dropped 0 bases and J dropped 0 bases, with 15 bases sitting between them. CDR1 is SGDLS and CDR2 is YYNGEE in the germline V gene. The CDR3 loop reads CASSVAGATIMNTEAFF. For the CDR3, the DNA is TGTGCCAGCAGCGTAGCCGGGGCAACGATAATGAACACTGAAGCTTTCTTT.

This clonotype appeared a few times. The chain links TRBV4-1 to TRBJ2-1, with 8 bases matching TRBD1. Trimming removed 4 bases from V and 5 bases from J; junction bases left unmatched: 4. CDR1 MGHRA and CDR2 YSYEKL come from the germline V gene. This CDR3 has 14 amino acids. The CDR3 here is CASSPGQGHNEQFF. CDR3 coding DNA: TGCGCCAGCAGCCCCGGACAGGGACACAATGAGCAGTTCTTC.

This clonotype showed up many times. This chain links TRBV6-1 with TRBJ1-5; maybe TRBD1 (6 bases). Germline V gives CDR1 MNHNS, CDR2 SASEGT. The CDR3 sequence is 19 residues long. The V end was cut by 8 bases, the J end by 0 bases, with 26 bases between. CDR3 region: CASPKGARGSLDSNQPQHF. DNA for the CDR3: TGTGCCAGCCCAAAAGGGGCCAGGGGCTCTCTGGATAGCAATCAGCCCCAGCATTTT.

This clonotype was counted ten times or more. The V call is TRBV20-1, the J call TRBJ2-5; D gene unclear. The CDR3 covers 13 residues. Germline lookup yields CDR1 DFQATT and CDR2 SNEGSKA (reference sequence). Between the trimmed V and J ends, which lost 3 bases and 2 bases, there was a span of 10 bases. CDR3 sequence: CSASWSEQETQYF. The CDR3 coding sequence is TGCAGTGCTAGCTGGTCGGAACAAGAGACCCAGTACTTC.

This clonotype was seen repeatedly, ten times or more. This CDR3 reads CASSHGTALGQPQHF. The CDR3 region has the DNA TGTGCCAGCAGCCATGGGACGGCGTTGGGTCAGCCCCAGCATTTT. The rearrangement uses TRBV12-3 or TRBV12-4 and TRBJ1-5, with a tentative D call TRBD1 (5 bases). The CDR3 runs 15 residues. The V end lost 6 bases, the J end lost 6 bases, and 18 bases lay between the germline ends.

This clonotype was detected many times. The J gene is TRBJ2-7, the V gene TRBV12-3 or TRBV12-4; 7 bases agree with TRBD1. The CDR3 spans 14 residues. V lost 6 bases, J lost 1 base, and 6 bases stayed unmatched. CDR3: CASRFDRVSYEQYF. CDR3 in DNA: TGTGCCAGCAGATTTGACAGGGTGTCCTACGAGCAGTACTTC.

This clonotype appeared a few times. The V call is TRBV28, the J call TRBJ1-3; perhaps TRBD1 as D (6 bases). Trimming removed 2 bases from V and 2 bases from J, with 19 bases in between. In germline, CDR1 is MDHEN, CDR2 SYDVKM. The CDR3 is made up of 18 amino acids. DNA of the CDR3: TGTGCCAGCAGTTTAGTCAGGGGCCCCGCGGGGGCTGGAAACACCATATATTTT. It codes for CASSLVRGPAGAGNTIYF.